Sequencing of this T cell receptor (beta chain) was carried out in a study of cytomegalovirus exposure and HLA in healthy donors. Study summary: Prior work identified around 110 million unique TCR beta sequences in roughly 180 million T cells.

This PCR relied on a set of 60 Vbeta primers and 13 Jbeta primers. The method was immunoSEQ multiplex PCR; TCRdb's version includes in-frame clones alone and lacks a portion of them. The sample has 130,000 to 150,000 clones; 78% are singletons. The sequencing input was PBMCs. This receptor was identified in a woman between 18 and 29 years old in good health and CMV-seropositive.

Here the CDR3 reads CASSSDRVGDEQYF. The CDR3 bases are TGTGCCAGCAGCTCGGACAGGGTTGGCGACGAGCAGTACTTC. The chain uses TRBV7-9 and TRBJ2-7; 8 bases line up with TRBD1. The germline V gene encodes CDR1 SEHNR and CDR2 FQNEAQ (reference sequence). Trimming cost V 4 bases and J 5 bases; bases outside gene matches: 7. The CDR3 consists of 14 residues.